One and the same sample provided the 11 T cell receptor beta chains below, sequenced in a study of blood T cell repertoires in COVID-19. The repertoire was sequenced with immunoSEQ multiplex PCR; TCRdb's copy has only in-frame clones and lacks some. The data hold about 200,000 clones, with around 79% observed a single time. Sequencing input: peripheral blood. The origin of the receptors is a middle-aged woman with COVID-19, enrolled during active disease.

This sequence joins TRBV6-2 or TRBV6-3 and TRBJ1-2; 9 positions match TRBD1. The V gene's germline CDR1 is MNHEY and CDR2 SVGEGT. The length of the CDR3 is 16 residues. The V and J ends lost 5 bases and 7 bases, in that order; junction bases with no gene match: 14. The CDR3 nucleotides are TGTGCCAGCAGTCCCAACCTCTTTGGGACAGGGTCTGGCTACACCTTC. It translates to CASSPNLFGTGSGYTF.

V usage is TRBV19 and J usage is TRBJ2-3; TRBD2 is a possible D gene (5 bases). Trimming pared 4 bases from V and 2 bases from J, leaving 10 bases between. The CDR3 has 14 amino acids. Germline V gene lookup returns CDR1 LNHDA and CDR2 SQIVND (reference sequence). CDR3 amino acids: CASSTSRDTDTQYF. In DNA, the CDR3 is TGTGCCAGTAGTACATCCCGGGACACAGATACGCAGTATTTT.

The chain couples TRBV10-2 to TRBJ2-1; 9 bases agree with TRBD2. CDR3 length equals 13 residues. CDR1 is WSHSY, CDR2 SAAADI, per germline. Trimming took 4 bases from V and 12 from J; bases not matched to a gene: 7. CDR3 loop: CASSGLLAGWQFF. The CDR3 region has the DNA TGCGCCAGCAGTGGCCTTCTAGCGGGATGGCAGTTCTTC.

This clone was detected a few times. CDR3 region: CASSHFGLAGIRNGNEQFF. CDR3 DNA: TGTGCCAGCAGCCACTTCGGGCTAGCGGGTATTCGGAACGGCAATGAGCAGTTCTTC. The V and J genes are TRBV5-6 and TRBJ2-1; 8 bases line up with TRBD2. The V gene end was trimmed by 4 bases and the J gene end by 6 bases; junction bases not matched to a gene: 21. Germline CDR1 SGHDT, CDR2 YYEEEE. This CDR3 region has 19 residues.

The chain uses TRBV30 and TRBJ1-1; TRBD1 might be the D (6 bases). V was pared by 4 bases and J by 5 bases, with 17 bases between. This CDR3 contains 14 residues. Per the germline V gene, CDR1 is GTSNPN and CDR2 is SVGIG (reference sequence). CDR3 sequence: CAWKWGGVRTEAFF. The CDR3 DNA follows: TGTGCCTGGAAGTGGGGGGGCGTACGGACTGAAGCTTTCTTT.

The chain uses TRBV5-4 and TRBJ2-7; TRBD1 is a possible D gene (6 bases). CDR1 is SGHNT and CDR2 is YYREEE in the germline V gene (reference sequence). The CDR3 runs 14 residues. The ends were cut back, 4 bases at V and 5 bases at J, with 16 bases in the middle. In DNA, the CDR3 is TGTGCCAGCAGCCCACAGGGTTCGATCGACGAGCAGTACTTC. This translates into CASSPQGSIDEQYF.

In its sample, this clone was seen a few times. The chain combines TRBV19 with TRBJ2-7; TRBD1 aligns across 11 bases. Germline values: CDR1 LNHDA, CDR2 SQIVND (reference sequence). After removal of 6 bases from V and 1 base from J, the junction contained 8 bases not matched to a gene. The CDR3 consists of 16 residues. CDR3 bases: TGTGCCAGTAGAGATACCGGGACAGGGGGGTCCTACGAGCAGTACTTC. It translates to CASRDTGTGGSYEQYF.

V gene TRBV4-3 combines with J gene TRBJ2-7; D gene unclear. The CDR3 contains 13 residues. Germline lookup yields CDR1 LGHNA and CDR2 YSLEER. The V end lost 5 bases, the J end lost 1 base, and 9 bases lay between the germline ends. The CDR3 nucleotides read TGCGCCAGCAGCTCTGGGCTGTCCTACGAGCAGTACTTC. Its protein is CASSSGLSYEQYF.

This clone was picked up a small number of times. The chain employs TRBV5-1 and TRBJ1-1, with TRBD1 matching 7 bases. From germline, CDR1 is SGHRS and CDR2 YFSETQ. V was pared by 5 bases and J by 1 base, with 5 bases of the junction left unmatched. The CDR3 has 14 residues. The CDR3 reads CASRRTGENTEAFF. The CDR3 DNA reads as TGCGCCAGCAGGAGGACAGGAGAGAACACTGAAGCTTTCTTT.

The chain recombines TRBV19 with TRBJ2-3, with TRBD1 matching 7 bases. In germline, CDR1 is LNHDA, CDR2 SQIVND (reference sequence). This CDR3 has 14 amino acids. J was trimmed by 2 bases and V by 4 bases; bases with no gene match: 3. The CDR3 DNA is TGTGCCAGTAGTACGGACAGGATCACAGATACGCAGTATTTT. Its protein product is CASSTDRITDTQYF. The full variable domain, its missing parts supplied by reference TRBV19 and TRBJ2-3, is DGGITQSPKYLFRKEGQNVTLSCEQNLNHDAMYWYRQDPGQGLRLIYYSQIVNDFQKGDIAEGYSVSREKKESFPLTVTSAQKNPTAFYLCASSTDRITDTQYFGPGTRLTVL.

The V and J genes are TRBV6-6 and TRBJ1-1; weak D call: TRBD1 (5 bases). Trimming shortened V by 3 bases and J by 6 bases, and 11 bases separated the two germline ends. From germline, CDR1 is MNHNY and CDR2 SVGAGI (reference sequence). The CDR3 loop spans 13 amino acids. The CDR3 spells CASSYQGGAEAFF. The DNA of the CDR3 is TGTGCCAGCAGTTATCAGGGAGGAGCTGAAGCTTTCTTT.